This T cell receptor (beta chain) was found in a study of naive and memory T cell subsets. Cells stained for CD3, CD4, CD8, CD45RA, CD27 and viability were sorted into four CD45RA/CD27 subsets. With regard to this clonotype: Antigen unknown.

Both TRBC1 and TRBC2 were covered by a beta constant-region primer of two equimolar oligonucleotides. Nested alpha and beta constant-region primers with the SP2 primer drove four PCR rounds on ligated cDNA. One entry per CDR3 protein, called by TCRdb with MiXCR from the UMI-ligation and nested PCR reads. The sample lists around 90,000 distinct CDR3 sequences, 7% seen once, with roughly 1.5% in the top ten. Study results and limitations: Diversity fell and Gini index rose from naive through CM, EM, EMRA. There was no ground truth to check naive and memory subset results.

The germline V and J ends were trimmed by 5 bases and 9 bases, with 14 bases remaining between them. This CDR3 spans 12 amino acids. In germline, CDR1 is SGHRS, CDR2 YFSETQ. The gene calls are TRBV5-1 and TRBJ2-5; TRBD2 is a possible D gene (6 bases). This receptor was taken from a human donor in good health. Sequencing was performed on central memory CD4+ T cells from blood. The CDR3 sequence: CASRIQREAQYF. DNA of the CDR3: TGCGCCAGCAGGATTCAGAGGGAGGCCCAGTACTTC.